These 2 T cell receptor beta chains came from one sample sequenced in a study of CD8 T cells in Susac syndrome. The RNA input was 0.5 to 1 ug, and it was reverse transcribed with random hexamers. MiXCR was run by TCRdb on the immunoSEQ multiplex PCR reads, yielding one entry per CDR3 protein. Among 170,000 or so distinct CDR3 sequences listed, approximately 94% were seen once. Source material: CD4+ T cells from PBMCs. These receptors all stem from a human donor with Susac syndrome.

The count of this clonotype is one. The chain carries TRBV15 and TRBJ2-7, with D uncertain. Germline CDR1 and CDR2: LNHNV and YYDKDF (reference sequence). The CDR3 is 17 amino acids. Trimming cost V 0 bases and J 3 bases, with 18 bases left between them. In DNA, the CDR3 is TGTGCCACCAGCAGAGATCCTCCCGGCACTTCCTTCTACGAGCAGTACGTC. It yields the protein CATSRDPPGTSFYEQYV.

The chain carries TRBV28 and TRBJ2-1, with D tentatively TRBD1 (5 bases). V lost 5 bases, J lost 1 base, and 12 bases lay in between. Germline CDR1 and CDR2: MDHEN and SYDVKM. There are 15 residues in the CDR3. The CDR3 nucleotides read TGTGCCAGCAGTCCCCAAGCAGGGTCCTACAATGAGCAGTTCTTC. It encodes CASSPQAGSYNEQFF.